The TCR beta chain described here comes from a study of healthy donors' naive CD4 and CD8 T cells. Sorting defined naive CD4+ as CD4+CD8-CD45RO-CD45RA+ and naive CD8+ as CD8+CD4-CD45RA+CD27bright. This clonotype was observed a single time. A linear amplification protocol produced the TCR libraries from about 510 ng of total RNA. TCRdb reprocessed the reads with MiXCR, giving one entry per CDR3 protein. The table lists roughly 200,000 distinct CDR3 sequences, 65% to 75% of them singletons, with less than 2.5% in the top ten. Germline V lookup: CDR1 MNHEY, CDR2 SMNVEV (reference sequence). CDR3 length: 12 amino acids. V shed 2 bases and J shed 6 bases, with 5 bases lying between them.

The TCR sequence derives from a pool of human donors in good health; the sample pools cells from several healthy donors. The sequencing sample was made of naive CD4+ and CD8+ T cells sorted from blood, pooled from several donors. V gene TRBV27 combines with J gene TRBJ1-5; D is unclear. CDR3 DNA: TGTGCCAGCAGTTTAGTAGGTCAGCCCCAGCATTTT. It translates to CASSLVGQPQHF.